This T cell receptor beta chain was sequenced for a study of blood T cell repertoires in COVID-19. Turning to the study itself: Donors in the United States, Italy and Spain gave samples during acute or convalescent COVID-19.

Original handling: Nucleated cell counts were estimated from reference gene primer amplification. Produced via immunoSEQ multiplex PCR; TCRdb's table is partial and in-frame only. V, J and clone size reflect that table, while D and trimming were determined from the DNA. In the table there are around 100,000 clones, 89% of which are singletons. The CDR3 extends over 12 amino acids. Per the germline V gene, CDR1 is MNHNS and CDR2 is SASEGT. The ends were cut back, 2 bases at V and 5 bases at J, with 3 bases in the middle. Recruited during active infection, patients (from Seattle) were subsequently followed longitudinally.

Sequencing was carried out using peripheral blood. V is TRBV6-1 and J is TRBJ1-4; D not resolved. The origin of this receptor is a man between 60 and 70 years old with COVID-19, enrolled during active disease. CDR3 loop: CASSELNEKLFF. The CDR3 bases are TGTGCCAGCAGTGAACTAAATGAAAAACTGTTTTTT.